Presented here are 9 T cell receptor beta chains from one specimen sequenced in a study of CD8+CD57+ T cells in acquired aplastic anemia. The template for TCR beta VDJ and CDR3 sequence profiling was genomic DNA. TCRdb called the reads again in MiXCR, with one record for every CDR3 protein. Among roughly 170,000 distinct CDR3 sequences listed, around 60% were seen once. Specimen: sorted CD4+, CD8+, or CD8+CD57+ T cells (not recorded which) from PBMCs. The receptor set was obtained from a human donor in good health.

Many counts were recorded for this clonotype. This sequence may be a read error, since a much larger clone differs from it by one base. The conserved final phenylalanine or tryptophan is absent from the CDR3, which likely points to a read error. This sequence joins TRBV24-1 and TRBJ1-5, with unresolved D. The V and J ends lost 4 bases and 5 bases respectively, with 17 bases between them. Germline V CDR1 and CDR2: KGHDR, SFDVKD. The CDR3 contains 16 residues. The CDR3 coding sequence is TGTGCCACCAGTGACTCGAAGACGGTGGGTTATCAGCCCCAGCATTCT. It yields the protein CATSDSKTVGYQPQHS.

The chain has TRBV19 and TRBJ2-7, with 8 nucleotides matching TRBD2. Germline CDR1 LNHDA, CDR2 SQIVND (reference sequence). Unmatched junction bases numbered 6, after V lost 3 bases and J lost 2 bases. The CDR3 has 15 residues. The CDR3 nucleotides are TGTGCCAGTAGTATGGGCATCGGGGGGGCCTACGAGCAGTACTTC. Translated, it gives CASSMGIGGAYEQYF.

The rearrangement links TRBV29-1 to TRBJ2-3; 13 nucleotides match TRBD2. With 7 bases clipped from V and 5 bases from J, the junction kept 6 bases outside the gene matches. The CDR3 has 14 amino acids. Germline V lookup: CDR1 SQVTM, CDR2 ANQGSEA. The CDR3 DNA follows: TGCAGCGCCTCCGGGACTAGCGGGGAAGATACGCAGTATTTT. Translation: CSASGTSGEDTQYF.

This clonotype was counted ten times or more. The chain recombines TRBV24-1 with TRBJ1-1; TRBD1 aligns across 7 bases. Trimming at V came to 2 bases and at J to 3 bases, leaving 5 bases not matched to a gene. CDR1 and CDR2 from the germline V gene are KGHDR and SFDVKD. This CDR3 is 15 amino acids long. The CDR3: CATSDSTGLDTEAFF. The CDR3 coding sequence is TGTGCCACCAGTGATTCGACAGGGCTGGACACTGAAGCTTTCTTT.

The chain couples TRBV29-1 to TRBJ2-3, with D perhaps assigned TRBD1 or TRBD2 (6 bases each). The V end was cut by 7 bases, the J end by 5 bases, with 13 bases between. Germline CDR1 is SQVTM and CDR2 is ANQGSEA. The CDR3 runs to 12 residues. CDR3 amino acids: CSEGDSGDTQYF. CDR3 bases: TGCAGCGAGGGGGACTCGGGAGATACGCAGTATTTT.

This clonotype was counted many times. The chain combines TRBV25-1 with TRBJ1-5; perhaps TRBD1 as D (5 bases). V was pared by 6 bases and J by 7 bases, with 10 bases between. Germline assignment: CDR1 MGHDK and CDR2 SYGVNS. This CDR3 contains 12 residues. Here the CDR3 reads CASSSGGQPQHF. CDR3 bases: TGTGCCAGCAGCAGCGGGGGACAGCCCCAGCATTTT. The full variable domain, its missing parts supplied by reference TRBV25-1 and TRBJ1-5, is EADIYQTPRYLVIGTGKKITLECSQTMGHDKMYWYQQDPGMELHLIHYSYGVNSTEKGDLSSESTVSRIRTEHFPLTLESARPSHTSQYLCASSSGGQPQHFGDGTRLSIL.

This chain links TRBV7-9 with TRBJ2-3; D unclear. From germline, CDR1 is SEHNR and CDR2 FQNEAQ (reference sequence). V shed 2 bases and J shed 3 bases, with 12 bases lying between them. The CDR3 covers 15 residues. The chain's CDR3 is CASSLPGSLTDTQYF. The CDR3 region has the DNA TGTGCCAGCAGCTTACCAGGTTCGCTGACAGATACGCAGTATTTT.

V and J are TRBV2 and TRBJ2-5, with unresolved D. Germline CDR1 SNHLY, CDR2 FYNNEI. This CDR3 contains 17 residues. V was cut by 6 bases and J by 4 bases, with 24 bases left in between. The CDR3 is CASSLRPSTGKGETQYF. CDR3 DNA sequence: TGTGCCAGCAGCCTTAGGCCCTCGACGGGCAAGGGAGAGACCCAGTACTTC.

V gene TRBV12-3 or TRBV12-4 combines with J gene TRBJ2-1, with D possibly TRBD2 on 5 matching bases. The CDR3 is 15 residues long. Trimming pared 5 bases from V and 4 bases from J, leaving 15 bases between. CDR3: CASSHPGAVYNEQFF. In nucleotides, the CDR3 is TGTGCCAGCAGTCACCCAGGAGCGGTTTACAATGAGCAGTTCTTC.